Listed here are 31 T cell receptor beta chains from one sample, sequenced in a study of neoadjuvant nivolumab and ipilimumab in lung cancer. TCRdb's table, derived via immunoSEQ multiplex PCR, lists solely in-frame clones and lacks some. The sample includes tens of thousands of clones, about nine tenths of them seen just once. This sample comprised peripheral blood, obtained after neoadjuvant nivolumab, alone or with ipilimumab, at or shortly before surgery. These receptors were obtained from an adult with non-small cell lung cancer.

The chain is built from TRBV5-1 and TRBJ1-4, with 9 nucleotides matching TRBD1. Trimming removed 3 bases from V and 6 bases from J; junction bases left unmatched: 6. The CDR3 spans 15 residues. CDR1 SGHRS and CDR2 YFSETQ come from the germline V gene. CDR3: CASSWGTGSDEKLFF. The DNA of the CDR3 is TGCGCCAGCAGCTGGGGGACAGGGAGCGATGAAAAACTGTTTTTT.

The chain couples TRBV6-1 to TRBJ1-2; D is unresolved. V was clipped by 4 bases and J by 3 bases, with 9 bases between them. CDR3 length: 13 residues. The V gene's germline CDR1 is MNHNS and CDR2 SASEGT. CDR3 sequence: CASSVSRYYGYTF. As DNA, the CDR3 is TGTGCCAGCAGTGTCAGCAGGTACTATGGCTACACCTTC.

V and J are TRBV6-6 and TRBJ2-3; D uncertain. V was pared by 1 base and J by 8 bases, with 10 bases between. Germline V CDR1 and CDR2: MNHNY, SVGAGI (reference sequence). The CDR3 spans 13 residues. The CDR3 DNA reads as TGTGCCAGCAGTTACTTGTCCAAGGGTACGCAGTATTTT. The encoded protein is CASSYLSKGTQYF.

The genes are TRBV29-1 and TRBJ2-7, with TRBD2 identical over 11 bases. V was pared by 4 bases and J by 0 bases, with 8 bases of the junction left unmatched. The CDR3 length is 16 residues. Germline V lookup: CDR1 SQVTM, CDR2 ANQGSEA. CDR3 sequence (DNA): TGCAGCGTTGTCGGGCTAGCGGGGGGTCTCTCCTACGAGCAGTACTTC. As protein: CSVVGLAGGLSYEQYF.

This clone occurred a few times. The chain carries TRBV15 and TRBJ1-2; D is unclear. The V gene's germline CDR1 is LNHNV and CDR2 YYDKDF (reference sequence). Trimming took off 4 bases at V and 5 bases at J, with 11 bases between the two ends. CDR3 length: 13 residues. CDR3 nucleotides: TGTGCCACCAGCAAAGTTGATGGTTATGGCTACACCTTC. Its translation: CATSKVDGYGYTF.

V gene TRBV18 combines with J gene TRBJ2-5; 9 positions match TRBD1. Germline assignment: CDR1 KGHSH and CDR2 LQKENI. V shed 3 bases, J shed 4 bases, and the junction held 3 bases outside the gene matches. The CDR3 is made up of 14 amino acids. CDR3 in amino acids: CASSPSGQGETQYF. The CDR3 DNA reads as TGTGCCAGCTCACCGTCGGGACAGGGAGAGACCCAGTACTTC. The full variable domain, its missing parts supplied by reference TRBV18 and TRBJ2-5, is NAGVMQNPRHLVRRRGQEARLRCSPMKGHSHVYWYRQLPEEGLKFMVYLQKENIIDESGMPKERFSAEFPKEGPSILRIQQVVRGDSAAYFCASSPSGQGETQYFGPGTRLLVL.

The CDR3 spells CASSDRLNTEAFF. The CDR3 DNA sequence: TGTGCCAGCTCGGACAGGTTGAACACTGAAGCTTTCTTT. The chain couples TRBV18 to TRBJ1-1; 7 nucleotides match TRBD1. CDR3 length: 13 residues. The J segment lost 0 bases and the V segment lost 6 bases, leaving 1 base of the junction unmatched. Germline V gives CDR1 KGHSH, CDR2 LQKENI.

V is TRBV9 and J is TRBJ1-1, with 8 bases identical to TRBD1. Germline trimming cut 2 bases from V and 5 bases from J; bases unmatched to any gene: 11. The CDR3 is 16 amino acids. Per the germline V gene, CDR1 is SGDLS and CDR2 is YYNGEE. The CDR3: CASSVSHGQGITEAFF. The CDR3 bases are TGTGCCAGCAGCGTCTCCCACGGACAGGGAATAACTGAAGCTTTCTTT.

V usage is TRBV9 and J usage is TRBJ2-5; the match to TRBD2 covers 15 bases. The CDR3 spans 16 residues. The V segment lost 4 bases and the J segment 2 bases; nucleotides outside the gene matches: 3. Germline CDR1 is SGDLS and CDR2 is YYNGEE. The CDR3 sequence: CASSPGLAGGQETQYF. In DNA, the CDR3 is TGTGCCAGCAGCCCGGGACTAGCGGGGGGTCAAGAGACCCAGTACTTC.

The chain carries TRBV18 and TRBJ1-1; maybe TRBD1 (5 bases). The ends were cut back, 2 bases at V and 8 bases at J, with 12 bases in the middle. Germline V gene sequence: CDR1 KGHSH, CDR2 LQKENI. This CDR3 is built from 13 residues. The CDR3 sequence is CASSPLPGREAFF. CDR3 bases: TGTGCCAGCTCACCATTGCCGGGACGGGAAGCTTTCTTT.

The chain links TRBV6-1 to TRBJ2-3; unclear D gene. Germline lookup yields CDR1 MNHNS and CDR2 SASEGT. V lost 6 bases and J 4 bases, leaving 11 bases between the germline ends. The CDR3 is 13 amino acids. CDR3: CASRISRADTQYF. The DNA of the CDR3 is TGTGCCAGCAGGATCTCTAGGGCAGATACGCAGTATTTT.

The rearrangement uses TRBV2 and TRBJ1-2; the match to TRBD1 covers 7 bases. With V trimmed by 5 bases and J by 7 bases, 7 bases remained unmatched. Per germline, CDR1 SNHLY and CDR2 FYNNEI. The CDR3 runs 13 residues. In nucleotides, the CDR3 is TGTGCCAGCAGTTTGACAGGGAAGGGTGGCTACACCTTC. Translating it yields CASSLTGKGGYTF.

For the CDR3, the DNA is TGTGCCAGCAGCTTGGCACTAGCGGGAGCTAGCACAGATACGCAGTATTTT. It is translated as CASSLALAGASTDTQYF. The rearrangement joins TRBV5-4 to TRBJ2-3; TRBD2 agrees at 11 bases. CDR1 and CDR2 (germline): SGHNT, YYREEE (reference sequence). This CDR3 has 17 residues. V lost 0 bases, J lost 0 bases, and 3 bases stayed unmatched. The full variable domain, rest sourced from reference TRBV5-4 and TRBJ2-3, is ETGVTQSPTHLIKTRGQQVTLRCSSQSGHNTVSWYQQALGQGPQFIFQYYREEENGRGNFPPRFSGLQFPNYSSELNVNALELDDSALYLCASSLALAGASTDTQYFGPGTRLTVL.

The V gene is TRBV28, the J gene TRBJ2-7, with D perhaps TRBD1 (5 bases). Trimming stripped 1 base from V and 2 bases from J, with 9 bases between. The CDR3 runs to 14 residues. Germline lookup yields CDR1 MDHEN and CDR2 SYDVKM. The CDR3 protein is CASSLSGPPYEQYF. The CDR3 nucleotides read TGTGCCAGCAGTTTATCAGGGCCCCCCTACGAGCAGTACTTC.

This chain joins TRBV20-1 and TRBJ2-3; D remains unclear. CDR1 and CDR2 from the germline V gene are DFQATT and SNEGSKA (reference sequence). The CDR3 loop spans 11 amino acids. Trimming took off 6 bases at V and 5 bases at J, with 9 bases between the two ends. DNA of the CDR3: TGCAGTGCCCCTTGGCGAGATACGCAGTATTTT. It translates to CSAPWRDTQYF.

The rearrangement uses TRBV5-4 and TRBJ2-7; 10 positions agree with TRBD2. V trimming: 0 bases; J trimming: 12 bases; junction bases outside the gene matches: 6. Germline values: CDR1 SGHNT, CDR2 YYREEE (reference sequence). The CDR3 is 13 residues long. CDR3 nucleotides: TGTGCCAGCAGCTTGGAGTTAGCGGGGGGATTGTACTTC. Its protein product is CASSLELAGGLYF.

The genes are TRBV18 and TRBJ2-5, with D uncertain. The CDR3 is 16 amino acids. CDR1 is KGHSH, CDR2 LQKENI, per germline. Trimming left V 3 bases short and J 2 bases short, with 16 bases between. CDR3 sequence: CASSPVSRPPQETQYF. The CDR3 DNA reads TGTGCCAGCTCACCGGTTTCTAGGCCCCCTCAAGAGACCCAGTACTTC.

This chain uses TRBV7-3 with TRBJ2-7; D assignment may be TRBD1 or TRBD2 (6 bases each). This CDR3 has 13 residues. From germline, CDR1 is SGHTA and CDR2 FQGTGA. Trimming took off 5 bases at V and 4 bases at J, with 12 bases between the two ends. The chain's CDR3 is CASSLDSGYEQYF. The CDR3 DNA sequence: TGTGCCAGCAGCCTGGACAGCGGGTACGAGCAGTACTTC.

The chain is built from TRBV7-2 and TRBJ2-4; TRBD2 is a possible D gene (6 bases). Germline-derived CDR1 and CDR2 are SGHTA and FQGNSA. The CDR3 spans 15 residues. V was shortened by 1 base and J by 7 bases, with 14 bases between the two germline ends. This CDR3 reads CASSLGAGKGNIQYF. CDR3 bases: TGTGCCAGCAGCTTAGGGGCGGGGAAGGGGAACATTCAGTACTTC.

This chain uses TRBV9 with TRBJ2-3; D uncertain. CDR1 is SGDLS, CDR2 YYNGEE, per germline. Trimming removed 2 bases at V and 4 bases at J, with 14 bases between. The CDR3 totals 15 residues. The CDR3 reads CASSVGPFLPDTQYF. CDR3 nucleotide sequence: TGTGCCAGCAGCGTTGGCCCGTTCCTCCCAGATACGCAGTATTTT.

The rearrangement links TRBV18 to TRBJ2-7, with D possibly matching TRBD2 (5 bases). The CDR3 totals 15 residues. V was cut by 2 bases and J by 0 bases, with 11 bases left in between. Germline V lookup: CDR1 KGHSH, CDR2 LQKENI. CDR3: CASSPGGSPSYEQYF. CDR3 coding DNA: TGTGCCAGCTCACCAGGAGGTTCCCCCTCCTACGAGCAGTACTTC.

This sequence joins TRBV7-2 and TRBJ1-6, with 9 positions matching TRBD1. The CDR3 runs to 14 residues. Germline CDR1 SGHTA, CDR2 FQGNSA. V gave up 4 bases and J gave up 8 bases; unmatched junction bases: 3. The CDR3 spells CASSWTGADSPLHF. The CDR3 DNA sequence: TGTGCCAGCAGCTGGACAGGGGCGGATTCACCCCTCCACTTT.

The V and J genes are TRBV10-3 and TRBJ2-2; a possible D gene is TRBD1 (6 bases). CDR1 and CDR2 from the germline V gene are ENHRY and SYGVKD. The CDR3 totals 15 residues. V lost 4 bases and J 0 bases, leaving 9 bases between the germline ends. The chain's CDR3 is CAISVGTPNTGELFF. The CDR3 region has the DNA TGTGCCATCAGTGTTGGGACACCGAACACCGGGGAGCTGTTTTTT.

The rearrangement joins TRBV29-1 to TRBJ1-3; D gene unclear. In germline, CDR1 is SQVTM, CDR2 ANQGSEA. The CDR3 loop spans 13 amino acids. Trimming pared 1 base from V and 0 bases from J, leaving 4 bases between. The CDR3 nucleotides are TGCAGCGTTGAAGTGTACTCTGGAAACACCATATATTTT. Translation gives CSVEVYSGNTIYF.

J is TRBJ2-4 and V is TRBV7-2; D assignment may be TRBD1 or TRBD2 (5 bases each). Trimming took off 1 base at V and 5 bases at J, with 12 bases between the two ends. The CDR3 runs 15 residues. CDR1 and CDR2 from the germline V gene are SGHTA and FQGNSA. The CDR3 DNA reads as TGTGCCAGCAGCTTAGTGGTCGGGGCCCAAAACATTCAGTACTTC. Its translation: CASSLVVGAQNIQYF.

V usage is TRBV4-1 and J usage is TRBJ1-1, with D perhaps TRBD1 (5 bases). Per germline, CDR1 MGHRA and CDR2 YSYEKL. Between the trimmed V and J ends, which lost 6 bases and 1 base, there was a span of 12 bases. The CDR3 sequence is 14 residues long. CDR3 sequence (DNA): TGCGCCAGCAGGTACAGGATTTGGAACACTGAAGCTTTCTTT. Amino acid sequence: CASRYRIWNTEAFF.

This chain joins TRBV5-1 and TRBJ2-3; D unclear. This CDR3 contains 14 residues. V gave up 0 bases and J gave up 2 bases, with 7 bases separating them. The germline gives CDR1 SGHRS, CDR2 YFSETQ. DNA of the CDR3: TGCGCCAGCAGCTTGGCTCAGTCCACAGATACGCAGTATTTT. The encoded protein is CASSLAQSTDTQYF.

The table lists this clone with a count of one. The chain combines TRBV4-3 with TRBJ2-7; 10 bases agree with TRBD1. The V gene's germline CDR1 is LGHNA and CDR2 YSLEER. The junction had 5 bases not matched to a gene; V was cut back by 4 bases and J by 2 bases. CDR3 size: 15 residues. CDR3 sequence: CASSPGTGVAYEQYF. CDR3 nucleotide sequence: TGCGCCAGCAGCCCTGGGACAGGGGTGGCCTACGAGCAGTACTTC.

This clone was picked up one time. V usage is TRBV6-6 and J usage is TRBJ2-7; D possibly uses TRBD1 or TRBD2 (5 bases each). This CDR3 contains 15 residues. Germline V gene lookup returns CDR1 MNHNY and CDR2 SVGAGI (reference sequence). Trimming pared 6 bases from V and 2 bases from J, leaving 17 bases between. The CDR3 DNA reads TGTGCCAGCAGCAATACCGGGACCACAACCTACGAGCAGTACTTC. This codes for CASSNTGTTTYEQYF.

The V gene is TRBV4-3, the J gene TRBJ1-4, with a possible D match to TRBD1 (6 bases). Per germline, CDR1 LGHNA and CDR2 YSLEER. The CDR3 contains 15 residues. The V end was cut by 0 bases, the J end by 3 bases, with 8 bases between. CDR3 in amino acids: CASSQDGTSNEKLFF. CDR3 nucleotides: TGCGCCAGCAGCCAAGACGGGACATCTAATGAAAAACTGTTTTTT.

This clone was detected only once. The chain recombines TRBV6-6 with TRBJ2-3; D remains ambiguous. With 5 bases removed from V and 1 base from J, the gap between germline ends came to 13 bases. CDR1 MNHNY and CDR2 SVGAGI come from the germline V gene (reference sequence). This CDR3 has 15 residues. This chain's CDR3 is CASSPSARGTDTQYF. The CDR3 DNA reads TGTGCCAGCAGTCCGTCGGCTCGGGGCACAGATACGCAGTATTTT.